A single count supports the clone carrying this T cell receptor (beta chain). Its antigen is not identified. With 60 Vbeta and 13 Jbeta primers, the PCR was carried out. Clones were sequenced by immunoSEQ multiplex PCR, and TCRdb holds only the in-frame ones, with some missing. The profile shows around 170,000 clones, around 80% of them singletons. Deletions cut 1 base from V and 6 bases from J, with 10 bases between. This CDR3 is built from 15 residues. Germline V lookup: CDR1 LGHNT, CDR2 FRNRAP. These data are taken from a study of cytomegalovirus exposure and HLA in healthy donors. Overall study results and limits: Excluded: some indistinguishable V segments such as TRBV6-2 and TRBV6-3.

Sequencing was performed on PBMCs. This sequence originates from a woman aged 30 to 39 in good health and CMV-seronegative. The V call is TRBV12-5, the J call TRBJ1-6; weak D call: TRBD1 (6 bases). The CDR3 is CASGLGTVGNSPLHF. The DNA for the CDR3 is TGTGCTAGTGGTTTGGGGACAGTAGGTAATTCACCCCTCCACTTT.